The source of this T cell receptor beta chain is a study of T cell responses to AZD1222 COVID-19 vaccine. The CDR3 totals 15 residues. TCRdb's copy holds only in-frame clones and misses some; the assay was immunoSEQ multiplex PCR. The sample lists approximately 140,000 clones; 80% to 90% were seen once. The sample in question was peripheral blood, obtained on day 0 of AZD1222 vaccination. The source of this sequence is an adult in good health. This rearrangement joins TRBV21-1 to TRBJ2-1; TRBD1 is the table's D call and was not checked against the DNA. TRBV21-1 is annotated as a pseudogene. CDR3 region: CASTHLIGDYNEQFF. In DNA, the CDR3 is TGTGCCAGCACCCATCTCATAGGGGACTACAATGAGCAGTTCTTC.